The clone carrying this T cell receptor (beta chain) was picked up many times. The antigen is unknown. RNA transcripts provided the source from which TCR beta CDR3 regions were amplified. Carried out on the TCR CDR3, a first-round RT-PCR used the HTBI primer set. TCRdb re-called the multiplex PCR reads through MiXCR, storing one row per CDR3 protein. The profile shows 460,000 or so distinct CDR3 sequences, approximately 15% of them singletons. This CDR3 contains 15 residues. The germline gives CDR1 MDHEN, CDR2 SYDVKM. Trimming pared 5 bases from V and 3 bases from J, leaving 15 bases between. This sample stems from a study of T cells in Graves' hyperthyroidism and ophthalmopathy. In the study overall: Peripheral blood was taken when the disease was first diagnosed, before any treatment began.

Whole-study results and caveats: A model using 13 V-J features told ophthalmopathy apart from stable hyperthyroidism.

The chain recombines TRBV28 with TRBJ2-3; D may be TRBD2 (5 bases). Sequenced sample: blood. The receptor's source is a woman under 30 with Graves' hyperthyroidism. The CDR3 DNA reads TGTGCCAGCAGTGACGGGAACGAAGGGACAGATACGCAGTATTTT. Its protein product is CASSDGNEGTDTQYF.